This TCR beta chain came from a study of T cell changes during pregnancy in multiple sclerosis. Losses at the gene ends were 4 bases for V and 0 bases for J; bases not matched to a gene: 11. Germline assignment: CDR1 SGDLS and CDR2 YYNGEE. There are 17 residues in the CDR3. Measured with immunoSEQ multiplex PCR; TCRdb has only the in-frame clones, and not every one. The sample includes some 19,000 clones, 80% to 90% of them seen just once. V gene TRBV9 combines with J gene TRBJ2-3; 7 bases align to TRBD1. The source material was CD8+ T cells from peripheral blood mononuclear cells, sampled after pregnancy. The source of this sequence is a female donor in good health, enrolled as a control in a pregnancy study. The CDR3 bases are TGTGCCAGCAGCCCCGGAGACAGGGCTGATAGCACAGATACGCAGTATTTT. It translates to CASSPGDRADSTDTQYF.